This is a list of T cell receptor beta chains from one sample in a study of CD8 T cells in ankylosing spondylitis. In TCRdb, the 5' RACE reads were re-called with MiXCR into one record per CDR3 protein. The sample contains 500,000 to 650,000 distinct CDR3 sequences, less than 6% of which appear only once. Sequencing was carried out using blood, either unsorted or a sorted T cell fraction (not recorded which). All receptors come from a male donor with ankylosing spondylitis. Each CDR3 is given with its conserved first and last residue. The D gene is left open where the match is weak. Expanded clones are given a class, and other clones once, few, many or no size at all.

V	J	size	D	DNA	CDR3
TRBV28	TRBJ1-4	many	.	TGTGCCAGCAGTTTACCCTTCCCCAATGAAAAACTGTTTTTT	CASSLPFPNEKLFF
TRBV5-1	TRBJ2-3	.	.	TGCGCCAGCCAACTCATTCCTAGCACAGATACGCAGTATTTT	CASQLIPSTDTQYF
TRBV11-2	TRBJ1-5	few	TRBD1	TGTGCCAGCAGCTTAGGGACAGGGTATCAGCCCCAGCATTTT	CASSLGTGYQPQHF
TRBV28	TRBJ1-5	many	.	TGTGCCAGCAGTGCGGACGTCTCGAATCAGCCCCAGCATTTT	CASSADVSNQPQHF
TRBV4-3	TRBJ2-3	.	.	TGCGCCAGCAGCCAACAGGATTTCACAGATACGCAGTATTTT	CASSQQDFTDTQYF
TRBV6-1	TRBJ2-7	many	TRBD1	TGTGCCAGCGCTCCGACAGGGACCTACGAGCAGTACTTC	CASAPTGTYEQYF
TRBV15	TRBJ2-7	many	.	TGTGCCACCAGCGCGCTAATTTTGGACAGTCCCTACGAGCAGTACTTC	CATSALILDSPYEQYF
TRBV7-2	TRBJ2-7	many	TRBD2	TGTGCCAGCAGCTATCAGCGGGAAGACGAGCAGTACTTC	CASSYQREDEQYF
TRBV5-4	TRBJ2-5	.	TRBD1	TGTGCCAGCAGCGCCCGACAGGGAGTGGCGACCCAGTACTTC	CASSARQGVATQYF
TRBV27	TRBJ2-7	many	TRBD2	TGTGCCAGCAGTTTATCGAGACCGGGACTAGGTTACTACGAGCAGTACTTC	CASSLSRPGLGYYEQYF
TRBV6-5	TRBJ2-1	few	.	TGTGCCAGCAGTCCCTCGGGGGCCGCCACTTACAATGAGCAGTTCTTC	CASSPSGAATYNEQFF
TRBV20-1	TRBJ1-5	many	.	TGCAGTGGGGTGGGTGGGGCCAGCCAGCGGCCCCAGCATTTT	CSGVGGASQRPQHF
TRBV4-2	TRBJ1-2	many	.	TGTGCCAGCAGCCGCATTGACTATGGCTACACCTTC	CASSRIDYGYTF
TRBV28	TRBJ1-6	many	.	TGTGCCAGCAGTCTCCGCTTGAACCGTCGAAATTCACCCCTCCACTTT	CASSLRLNRRNSPLHF
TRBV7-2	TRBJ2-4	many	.	TGTGCCAGCAGCTCGACGGACAGAATTCAGTACTTC	CASSSTDRIQYF
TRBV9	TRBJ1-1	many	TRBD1	TGTGCCAGCAGCTCCATCTCCGGGACAGGGGGGCCTGAAGCTTTCTTT	CASSSISGTGGPEAFF
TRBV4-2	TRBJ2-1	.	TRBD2	TGTGCCAGCAGCCAAGCTTTTCTAGCGGGAGGAAATGAGCAGTTCTTC	CASSQAFLAGGNEQFF
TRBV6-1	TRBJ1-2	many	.	TGTGCCAGCGGGGGACAAATCTATGGCTACACCTTC	CASGGQIYGYTF
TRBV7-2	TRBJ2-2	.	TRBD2	TGTGCCAGCAGCCCCGGGGGGGGATCCGGGGAGCTGTTTTTT	CASSPGGGSGELFF
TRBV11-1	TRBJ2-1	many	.	TGTGCCAGCAGCTTAGACGAGAGCAATGAGCAGTTCTTC	CASSLDESNEQFF
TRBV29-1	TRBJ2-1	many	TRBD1	TGCAGCGTTGAACGAGACAGGGGCAATGAGCAGTTCTTC	CSVERDRGNEQFF
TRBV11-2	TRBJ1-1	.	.	TGTGCCAGCAGCTCCTTAAGGGCCGGGACACACTATCGCGCTTTCTTT	CASSSLRAGTHYRAFF
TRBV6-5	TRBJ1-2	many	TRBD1	TGTGCCAGCAGTTACTCGACAGGGGGCTCTGGCTACACCTTC	CASSYSTGGSGYTF
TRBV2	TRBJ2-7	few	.	TGTGCCAGCAGTGGCTTTCTCTACGAGCAGTACTTC	CASSGFLYEQYF
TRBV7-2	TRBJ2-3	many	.	TGTGCCAGCAGTAAGACTTTTTATAGCACAGATACGCAGTATTTT	CASSKTFYSTDTQYF
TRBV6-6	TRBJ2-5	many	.	TGTGCCAGCAGTTACTCGAAAGAGACCCAGTACTTC	CASSYSKETQYF
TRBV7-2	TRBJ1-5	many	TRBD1	TGTGCCAGCAGCTTTTTAAGGGGGCTAATTTGGGATCAGCCCCAGCATTTT	CASSFLRGLIWDQPQHF
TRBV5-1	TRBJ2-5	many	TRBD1	TGCGCCAGCGGCGGACAGGGGTACCAAGAGACCCAGTACTTC	CASGGQGYQETQYF
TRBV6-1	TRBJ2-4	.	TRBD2	TGTGCCAGCAGTCCGAATCTACTAGCGGGAGGGCCCCGGTACTTC	CASSPNLLAGGPRYF
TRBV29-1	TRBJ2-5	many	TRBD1	TGCAGCGTCGACAGGGCTTCCTTCCAAGAGACCCAGTACTTC	CSVDRASFQETQYF
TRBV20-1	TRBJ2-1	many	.	TGCAGTGCTGGAGGGGGGGCCACCTACAATGAGCAGTTCTTC	CSAGGGATYNEQFF
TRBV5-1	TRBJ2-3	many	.	TGCGCCAGCAGCCCCGCGCAGACCACAGATACGCAGTATTTT	CASSPAQTTDTQYF
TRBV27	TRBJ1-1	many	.	TGTGCCAGCAAGACGGGAGGGACTGAAGCTTTCTTT	CASKTGGTEAFF
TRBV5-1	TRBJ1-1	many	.	TGCGCCAGCAGCTTGACCCAAAGGAACACTGAAGCTTTCTTT	CASSLTQRNTEAFF
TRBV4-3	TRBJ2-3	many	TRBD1	TGCGCCAGCAGCCAAGATGATAGACAGGGGGACACAGATACGCAGTATTTT	CASSQDDRQGDTDTQYF
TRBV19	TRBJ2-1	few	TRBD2	TGTGCCAGTAGTATAGATGGACTAGCGGGAGTGATGAATGAGCAGTTCTTC	CASSIDGLAGVMNEQFF
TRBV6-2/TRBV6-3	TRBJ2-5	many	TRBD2	TGTGCCAGCAGTTACCTTACTAGCGGCGAGACCCAGTACTTC	CASSYLTSGETQYF
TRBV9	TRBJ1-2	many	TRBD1	TGTGCCAGCAGCCCGGGGACAGCCGAGGGCTATGGCTACACCTTC	CASSPGTAEGYGYTF
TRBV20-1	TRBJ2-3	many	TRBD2	TGCAGTGCTAGTTGGAGTAGCGGGGATAGCACAGATACGCAGTATTTT	CSASWSSGDSTDTQYF
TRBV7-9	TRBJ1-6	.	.	TGTGCCAGCAGCTGGTCCGGGCCCACAGATTCACCCCTCCACTTT	CASSWSGPTDSPLHF